This TCR beta chain was identified during a study of T-cell memory formation after mild COVID-19. TCRdb passed the 5' RACE reads through MiXCR, listing each CDR3 protein once. The sample has fewer than 400,000 distinct CDR3 sequences, roughly 13% seen once; the top ten hold about a fifth. This clonotype was counted many times. There are 14 residues in the CDR3. The germline V gene has CDR1 LGHNA and CDR2 YNFKEQ. V was cut by 0 bases and J by 11 bases, with 13 bases left in between. The receptor comes from a man aged 18 to 35 who had mild COVID-19 (a few samples of this study predate the infection). Cell type and time point are not known. V usage is TRBV4-2 and J usage is TRBJ2-2; no firm D call. Specimen: PBMCs or a T cell subset sorted from them (not recorded which). The CDR3 loop reads CASSQEDAKKELFF. CDR3 nucleotides: TGTGCCAGCAGCCAAGAAGATGCCAAAAAAGAGCTGTTTTTT.